A selection of T cell receptor beta chains follows, all from one sample in a study of T cell responses to AZD1222 COVID-19 vaccine. The repertoire was sequenced with immunoSEQ multiplex PCR; TCRdb's copy has only in-frame clones and lacks some. The sample holds under 150,000 clones, 88% seen once. The sample in question was peripheral blood, obtained 28 days after the second AZD1222 dose. Receptors originate from an adult who received the AZD1222 COVID-19 vaccine. Both conserved end residues are part of each CDR3. D genes are given only for firm matches. Clone size appears in some rows only: once, few, many, or a class for an expanded clone.

CDR3aa	CDR3nt	abundance	d_gene	v_gene	j_gene
CASSREGNSGELFF	TGTGCCAGCAGCAGGGAGGGAAACTCCGGGGAGCTGTTTTTT	.	TRBD2	TRBV11-3	TRBJ2-2
CASSYSNRERSPLHF	TGTGCCAGCAGTTACTCCAACAGGGAGAGGTCACCCCTCCACTTT	.	.	TRBV6-5	TRBJ1-6
CASSIGQRVAQGYTF	TGTGCCAGTAGTATAGGCCAGAGGGTGGCACAGGGCTACACCTTC	.	.	TRBV19	TRBJ1-2
CASSGAEETQYF	TGTGCCAGCTCCGGGGCTGAGGAGACCCAGTACTTC	.	.	TRBV18	TRBJ2-5
CASERGPRGETQYF	TGTGCCAGTGAGCGGGGGCCCCGGGGGGAGACCCAGTACTTC	.	TRBD2	TRBV7-2	TRBJ2-5
CASSSLQGIGSPLHF	TGTGCCAGCAGCTCCCTCCAGGGGATCGGTTCACCCCTCCACTTT	.	.	TRBV11-2	TRBJ1-6
CASSLVDTNSPLHF	TGTGCCAGCAGCTTAGTAGACACCAATTCACCCCTCCACTTT	once	.	TRBV7-2	TRBJ1-6
CASSFYFSQADTQYF	TGTGCCAGCAGTTTCTACTTCTCCCAAGCAGATACGCAGTATTTT	.	.	TRBV28	TRBJ2-3
CASSRGNSRETQYF	TGTGCCAGCAGCAGAGGGAATTCACGAGAGACCCAGTACTTC	.	.	TRBV7-9	TRBJ2-5
CASSTAGRVKNEKLFF	TGTGCCAGCAGCACGGCCGGGCGAGTAAAGAACGAAAAACTGTTTTTT	.	.	TRBV5-6	TRBJ1-4
CASSPFAGDTGELFF	TGTGCCAGCTCACCATTTGCAGGGGACACCGGGGAGCTGTTTTTT	.	.	TRBV18	TRBJ2-2
CASTQLAGATDTQYF	TGTGCCAGCACCCAGCTAGCGGGGGCCACAGATACGCAGTATTTT	once	TRBD2	TRBV5-4	TRBJ2-3
CASSIRGRTSSPLHF	TGTGCCAGTAGTATAAGGGGCAGGACGAGCTCACCCCTCCACTTT	.	.	TRBV19	TRBJ1-6
CASSFSGTVQPQHF	TGTGCCAGCAGTTTTTCCGGGACGGTTCAGCCCCAGCATTTT	.	.	TRBV28	TRBJ1-5
CASSPDDTVAKNIQYF	TGTGCCAGCTCACCGGACGACACTGTAGCCAAAAACATTCAGTACTTC	.	.	TRBV18	TRBJ2-4
CASSPDRGTVNEQFF	TGCGCCAGCAGCCCTGACAGGGGCACGGTCAATGAGCAGTTCTTC	.	TRBD1	TRBV5-1	TRBJ2-1
CASRQGINTEAFF	TGTGCCAGCAGACAGGGAATCAACACTGAAGCTTTCTTT	.	.	TRBV3-1/TRBV3-2	TRBJ1-1
CASSQGRGQNQPQHF	TGCGCCAGCAGCCAAGGCAGGGGCCAAAATCAGCCCCAGCATTTT	few	.	TRBV4-3	TRBJ1-5
CASSVVPGGSGELFF	TGTGCCAGCAGCGTAGTCCCGGGGGGCAGTGGGGAGCTGTTTTTT	.	.	TRBV9	TRBJ2-2
CASNRANYEQYF	TGTGCCAGCAACAGGGCTAACTACGAGCAGTACTTC	.	.	TRBV28	TRBJ2-7
CASSLSSTLGANVLTF	TGTGCCAGCAGCTTGTCTTCGACACTTGGGGCCAACGTCCTGACTTTC	.	.	TRBV7-2	TRBJ2-6
CAIRGYTGREAFF	TGTGCCATCAGAGGGTACACCGGCCGTGAAGCTTTCTTT	few	.	TRBV10-3	TRBJ1-1
CASSPTGNHLRENGYTF	TGTGCCAGCAGCCCCACAGGGAATCACCTGCGGGAAAATGGCTACACCTTC	.	.	TRBV7-9	TRBJ1-2
CASSLFASGGADTQYF	TGTGCCAGCAGCTTATTCGCTAGCGGGGGGGCAGATACGCAGTATTTT	.	TRBD2	TRBV7-3	TRBJ2-3
CASSQGGQQNQPQHF	TGCGCCAGCAGCCAAGGAGGACAGCAGAATCAGCCCCAGCATTTT	.	.	TRBV4-1	TRBJ1-5
CASSPGDATNEKLFF	TGTGCCAGCAGTCCGGGAGATGCAACTAATGAAAAACTGTTTTTT	.	.	TRBV6-5	TRBJ1-4
CASSSIAGGNRETQYF	TGTGCCAGCAGCTCGATAGCGGGGGGGAATAGAGAGACCCAGTACTTC	.	TRBD2	TRBV7-6	TRBJ2-5
CASRMQVGTEAFF	TGTGCCAGCAGGATGCAGGTTGGGACTGAAGCTTTCTTT	.	.	TRBV6-4	TRBJ1-1
CASIEDRSYTGELFF	TGTGCCAGCATAGAGGACAGGAGCTACACCGGGGAGCTGTTTTTT	.	TRBD1	TRBV2	TRBJ2-2
CASSLGQNDYGYTF	TGTGCCAGTAGTCTGGGACAGAACGACTATGGCTACACCTTC	.	TRBD1	TRBV19	TRBJ1-2
CASSEADSYSNYGYTF	TGCGCCAGCAGTGAGGCGGACAGCTATTCTAACTATGGCTACACCTTC	.	.	TRBV10-2	TRBJ1-2
CASSQLGTDQPQHF	TGCGCCAGCAGTCAGCTGGGAACGGATCAGCCCCAGCATTTT	.	.	TRBV23-1	TRBJ1-5
CASSPPDTGASGNTIYF	TGTGCCAGCAGTCCGCCGGACACGGGGGCGTCTGGAAACACCATATATTTT	.	.	TRBV28	TRBJ1-3
CASSPGQSAEKLFF	TGTGCCAGCAGTCCGGGACAGTCTGCTGAAAAACTGTTTTTT	.	TRBD1	TRBV25-1	TRBJ1-4
CASSIAGRGIPDSPLHF	TGTGCCAGTAGTATAGCGGGCAGGGGAATCCCTGATTCACCCCTCCACTTT	.	.	TRBV19	TRBJ1-6
CASSTSGQTSFF	TGTGCCAGTAGTACCTCGGGACAGACTTCTTTCTTT	.	TRBD1	TRBV19	TRBJ1-1
CASSLGGDPSKGGYTF	TGTGCCAGCAGCTTAGGAGGGGATCCTTCCAAAGGTGGCTACACCTTC	.	.	TRBV7-9	TRBJ1-2
CASSPQSSRADEKLFF	TGCGCCAGCAGCCCCCAGTCCAGCCGGGCGGACGAAAAACTGTTTTTT	.	.	TRBV4-1	TRBJ1-4
CATREARSYEQYF	TGCGCCACCCGAGAAGCTCGCTCCTACGAGCAGTACTTC	.	.	TRBV5-1	TRBJ2-7
CASSVRQGRVEKLFF	TGTGCCAGCAGCGTTAGACAGGGGCGCGTTGAAAAACTGTTTTTT	once	TRBD1	TRBV7-9	TRBJ1-4
CASILGANTEAFF	TGTGCCAGCATCCTAGGGGCGAACACTGAAGCTTTCTTT	few	.	TRBV7-9	TRBJ1-1
CASSLAQSCYTF	TGTGCCAGCAGCTTGGCACAGTCGTGCTACACCTTC	.	.	TRBV11-3	TRBJ1-2
CASSYRGIYNEQFF	TGTGCCAGCAGTTACAGGGGGATCTACAATGAGCAGTTCTTC	.	.	TRBV6-2/TRBV6-3	TRBJ2-1
CASSFRGRGNEQFF	TGTGCCAGCAGTTTCCGAGGACGGGGGAATGAGCAGTTCTTC	.	.	TRBV6-5	TRBJ2-1
CASSLMTPRVYNEQFF	TGTGCCAGCAGCTTGATGACACCGCGTGTCTACAATGAGCAGTTCTTC	.	.	TRBV7-6	TRBJ2-1
CASSLGWRADTQYF	TGTGCCAGCAGTTTAGGTTGGCGAGCAGATACGCAGTATTTT	once	.	TRBV27	TRBJ2-3
CASSYSGEGQPQHF	TGTGCCAGCAGTTACTCGGGGGAGGGTCAGCCCCAGCATTTT	.	.	TRBV6-2/TRBV6-3	TRBJ1-5
CASSEALGLEDTQYF	TGCGCCAGCAGTGAGGCCTTGGGGTTGGAAGATACGCAGTATTTT	.	.	TRBV10-2	TRBJ2-3
CASSYSRAGNTIYF	TGTGCCAGCAGTTACAGTAGGGCTGGAAACACCATATATTTT	.	.	TRBV6-5	TRBJ1-3